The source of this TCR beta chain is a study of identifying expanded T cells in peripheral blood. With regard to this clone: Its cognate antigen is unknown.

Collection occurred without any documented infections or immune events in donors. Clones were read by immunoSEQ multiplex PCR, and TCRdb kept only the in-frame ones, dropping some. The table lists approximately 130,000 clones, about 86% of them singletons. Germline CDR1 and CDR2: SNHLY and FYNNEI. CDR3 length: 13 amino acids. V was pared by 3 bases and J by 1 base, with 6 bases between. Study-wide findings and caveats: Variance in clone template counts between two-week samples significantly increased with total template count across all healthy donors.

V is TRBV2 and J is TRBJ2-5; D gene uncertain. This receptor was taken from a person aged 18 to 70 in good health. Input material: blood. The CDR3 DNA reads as TGTGCCAGCAGTGATGCCCCCCAAGAGACCCAGTACTTC. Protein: CASSDAPQETQYF. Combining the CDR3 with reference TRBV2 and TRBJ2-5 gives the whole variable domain EPEVTQTPSHQVTQMGQEVILRCVPISNHLYFYWYRQILGQKVEFLVSFYNNEISEKSEIFDDQFSVERPDGSNFTLKIRSTKLEDSAMYFCASSDAPQETQYFGPGTRLLVL.